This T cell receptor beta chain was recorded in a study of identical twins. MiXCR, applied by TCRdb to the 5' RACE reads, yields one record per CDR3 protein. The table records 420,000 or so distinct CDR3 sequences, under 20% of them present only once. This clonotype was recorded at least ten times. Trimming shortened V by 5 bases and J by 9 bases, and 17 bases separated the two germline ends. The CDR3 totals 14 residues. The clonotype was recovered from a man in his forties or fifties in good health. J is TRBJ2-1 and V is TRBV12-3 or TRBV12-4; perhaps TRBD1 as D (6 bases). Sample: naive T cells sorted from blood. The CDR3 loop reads CASSKSTGPGEQFF. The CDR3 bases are TGTGCCAGCAGTAAGAGTACAGGGCCTGGTGAGCAGTTCTTC.